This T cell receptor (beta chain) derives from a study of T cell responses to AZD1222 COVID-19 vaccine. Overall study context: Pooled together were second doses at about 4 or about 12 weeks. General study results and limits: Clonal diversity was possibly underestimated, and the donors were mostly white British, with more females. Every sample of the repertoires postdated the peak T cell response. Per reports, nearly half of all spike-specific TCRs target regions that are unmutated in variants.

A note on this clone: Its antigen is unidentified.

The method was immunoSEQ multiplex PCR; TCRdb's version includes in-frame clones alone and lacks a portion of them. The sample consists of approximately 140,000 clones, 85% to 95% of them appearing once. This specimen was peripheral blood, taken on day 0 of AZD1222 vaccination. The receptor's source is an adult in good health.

The DNA for the CDR3 is TGTGCCAGCAGTCGTCCATATGGCTACACCTTC. Its protein is CASSRPYGYTF. The chain employs TRBV5-8 and TRBJ1-2, with unresolved D. Germline CDR1 SGHTS, CDR2 YDEGEE. The length of the CDR3 is 11 residues. Trimming cost V 5 bases and J 5 bases, with 7 bases left between them.